These 9 T cell receptor beta chains were all obtained from the same sample, sequenced in a study of T cell repertoires in ileal Crohn's disease. Documented time point: neoterminal ileum biopsy at postoperative endoscopy, about 6 months after surgery. Sequencing used immunoSEQ multiplex PCR; TCRdb keeps in-frame clones, though not all of them. The top ten clones hold roughly 11% of a sample with about 12,000 clones, about 81% of them seen once. The specimen was ileal tissue. These TCRs come from an adult with Crohn's disease.

This clone showed up just a few times. This chain connects TRBV5-3 to TRBJ2-5; D uncertain. TRBV5-3 falls under the ORF class, with uncertain function. V lost 0 bases, J lost 5 bases, and 5 bases lay in between. There are 12 residues in the CDR3. The CDR3 loop is CARSLVRETQYF. The CDR3 bases are TGTGCCAGAAGCTTGGTGCGGGAGACCCAGTACTTC.

This chain connects TRBV18 to TRBJ2-5, with D possibly being TRBD2 (6 bases). The DNA end is more similar to TRBJ2-7, so the J call may be wrong. Germline lookup yields CDR1 KGHSH and CDR2 LQKENI. The CDR3 sequence is 15 residues long. The CDR3 protein is CASSPFGGKVYEQYF. The CDR3 bases are TGTGCCAGCTCCCCTTTTGGCGGGAAAGTCTACGAGCAGTACTTC.

This clone was seen only once. The CDR3 nucleotides read TGTGCCAGCAGCACTCGCCCGGGACTAGCGGTCGGGGATACGCAGTATTTT. Encoded protein: CASSTRPGLAVGDTQYF. This chain links TRBV9 with TRBJ2-3, with 11 positions matching TRBD2. Germline loops: CDR1 SGDLS, CDR2 YYNGEE. This CDR3 has 17 amino acids. J gave up 6 bases and V 4 bases, and 13 bases lay outside the gene matches.

The V gene is TRBV25-1, the J gene TRBJ1-2, with TRBD1 matching over 9 bases. The CDR3 consists of 13 residues. The ends lost 7 bases at V and 8 bases at J; junction bases unmatched: 8. Germline V lookup: CDR1 MGHDK, CDR2 SYGVNS. The CDR3 DNA sequence: TGTGCCAGCACACCGGGACAGGGCTTCGGCTACACCTTC. Residues: CASTPGQGFGYTF.

The V gene is TRBV14, the J gene TRBJ2-3, with TRBD1 matching over 7 bases. CDR1 and CDR2 from the germline V gene are SGHDN and FVKESK. V gave up 4 bases and J gave up 6 bases; unmatched junction bases: 10. This CDR3 is built from 15 residues. CDR3 nucleotide sequence: TGTGCCAGCAGCCCCCGACAGGGACAGTTGGATACGCAGTATTTT. Its translation is CASSPRQGQLDTQYF.

The chain uses TRBV7-2 and TRBJ2-7; 7 nucleotides match TRBD1. This CDR3 has 14 amino acids. CDR1 and CDR2 (germline): SGHTA, FQGNSA. J was trimmed by 3 bases and V by 5 bases; bases with no gene match: 7. The CDR3 region has the DNA TGTGCCAGCAGCCCAGGGACAGTGAACTACGAGCAGTACTTC. Its translation: CASSPGTVNYEQYF.

The chain links TRBV4-1 to TRBJ2-7; a weak D match, TRBD2 (6 bases). CDR3 length: 16 residues. Trimming removed 4 bases at V and 0 bases at J, with 16 bases between. The germline gives CDR1 MGHRA, CDR2 YSYEKL. CDR3 DNA: TGCGCCAGCAGCCCCGAGGTTGCGGACTACTCCTACGAGCAGTACTTC. This gives the protein CASSPEVADYSYEQYF.

The chain employs TRBV6-6 and TRBJ2-5; 14 bases agree with TRBD2. Germline lookup yields CDR1 MNHNY and CDR2 SVGAGI (reference sequence). The CDR3 loop spans 16 amino acids. The junction had 6 bases not matched to a gene; V was cut back by 5 bases and J by 4 bases. CDR3 amino acids: CASSLTSGRAGETQYF. Here the CDR3 DNA reads TGTGCCAGCAGTCTGACTAGCGGGAGGGCCGGAGAGACCCAGTACTTC.

This clone has more than one count but fewer than ten. The gene calls are TRBV7-9 and TRBJ1-1, with TRBD1 identical over 7 bases. The CDR3 has 16 amino acids. The J segment lost 0 bases and the V segment lost 5 bases, leaving 9 bases of the junction unmatched. Germline CDR1 and CDR2: SEHNR and FQNEAQ (reference sequence). The CDR3 loop reads CASSLSWGTVNTEAFF. The CDR3 coding sequence is TGTGCCAGCAGCCTAAGTTGGGGGACAGTGAACACTGAAGCTTTCTTT.